The sequence of this TCR beta chain was determined in a study of CD8 T cells in ankylosing spondylitis. Whole-study results and caveats: Disease-linked clones reportedly showed significant enrichment in matched ankylosing spondylitis synovial fluid. Earlier authors reported some of these motif variants in reactive arthritis synovial fluid and blood. Seemingly distinctive of ankylosing spondylitis blood was a TCR beta motif formed by eight highly homologous variants. CD8+ by phenotype, disease-linked clones were relatively rare in peripheral blood.

This clonotype occurred many times. The antigen remains unidentified. Quantitative 5'-RACE was performed with molecular barcodes, and it yielded the TCR beta libraries. TCRdb reprocessed the 5' RACE reads with MiXCR, giving one entry per CDR3 protein. The sample has roughly 470,000 distinct CDR3 sequences, roughly a quarter seen once; the top ten hold about 0.92%. This CDR3 spans 17 amino acids. From germline, CDR1 is MDHEN and CDR2 SYDVKM. J lost 4 bases, V lost 0 bases, and 8 bases had no gene match. V gene TRBV28 combines with J gene TRBJ2-3; 9 bases agree with TRBD1. The sample consisted of blood, either unsorted or a sorted T cell fraction (not recorded which). The origin of this receptor is a male donor with ankylosing spondylitis. CDR3: CASSLWDRGWSPDTQYF. The DNA of the CDR3 is TGTGCCAGCAGTTTATGGGACAGGGGATGGTCCCCAGATACGCAGTATTTT.